A single sample gave rise to the 20 T cell receptor beta chains below, sequenced in a study of cytotoxic CD8 clonotypes in ibrutinib-treated CLL. TCRdb's table, derived via immunoSEQ multiplex PCR, lists solely in-frame clones and lacks some. The table lists just over 200,000 clones, 70% of them singletons. This specimen was PBMCs, taken after 12 months of ibrutinib treatment. These receptors originate from a human donor with chronic lymphocytic leukemia.

The table lists this clone with a count of one. The chain employs TRBV7-2 and TRBJ2-7; D is undetermined. This CDR3 spans 14 amino acids. CDR1 and CDR2 from the germline V gene are SGHTA and FQGNSA. The germline V and J ends were trimmed by 3 bases and 3 bases, with 12 bases remaining between them. CDR3 coding DNA: TGTGCCAGCAGCTTTCGAACTTCCCACTACGAGCAGTACTTC. Translated, it gives CASSFRTSHYEQYF. Looking up the rest from reference TRBV7-2 and TRBJ2-7 gives the full variable domain: GAGVSQSPSNKVTEKGKDVELRCDPISGHTALYWYRQSLGQGLEFLIYFQGNSAPDKSGLPSDRFSAERTGGSVSTLTIQRTQQEDSAVYLCASSFRTSHYEQYFGPGTRLTVT.

This chain joins TRBV5-1 and TRBJ2-1; D unclear. V was clipped by 3 bases and J by 8 bases, with 9 bases between them. This CDR3 has 12 amino acids. Germline loops: CDR1 SGHRS, CDR2 YFSETQ. The CDR3 nucleotides are TGCGCCAGCAGCTCCCCCGCATATGAGCAGTTCTTC. Amino acids: CASSSPAYEQFF. Based on the CDR3 plus reference TRBV5-1 and TRBJ2-1, the full variable domain is KAGVTQTPRYLIKTRGQQVTLSCSPISGHRSVSWYQQTPGQGLQFLFEYFSETQRNKGNFPGRFSGRQFSNSRSEMNVSTLELGDSALYLCASSSPAYEQFFGPGTRLTVL.

The V and J genes are TRBV9 and TRBJ2-7; D perhaps matches TRBD2 (6 bases). Between the trimmed V and J ends, which lost 4 bases and 4 bases, there was a span of 12 bases. The CDR3 is 13 residues long. Germline assignment: CDR1 SGDLS and CDR2 YYNGEE. CDR3 protein: CASSPGGLYEQYF. In nucleotides, the CDR3 is TGTGCCAGCAGCCCCGGGGGACTGTACGAGCAGTACTTC.

The chain employs TRBV7-2 and TRBJ2-2; either TRBD1 or TRBD2 may fit D (5 bases each). Germline V gene data show CDR1 as SGHTA and CDR2 as FQGNSA. V dropped 3 bases and J dropped 5 bases, with 10 bases sitting between them. The CDR3 is 14 residues long. CDR3 residues: CASSFGGRTGELFF. The CDR3 DNA is TGTGCCAGCAGCTTTGGGGGTCGGACCGGGGAGCTGTTTTTT.

This clone was recorded only once. The V gene is TRBV2, the J gene TRBJ1-5, with 7 bases lining up with TRBD1. V lost 6 bases and J lost 6; bases outside the gene matches: 11. Germline V gives CDR1 SNHLY, CDR2 FYNNEI. CDR3 length equals 15 residues. The CDR3 sequence is CASRVDRAVGQPQHF. CDR3 sequence (DNA): TGTGCCAGCAGGGTAGACAGGGCGGTAGGTCAGCCCCAGCATTTT.

This clone was seen more than once but under ten times. The chain is built from TRBV30 and TRBJ1-1; D is ambiguous. The V gene's germline CDR1 is GTSNPN and CDR2 SVGIG (reference sequence). The CDR3 spans 14 residues. Deletions cut 0 bases from V and 0 bases from J, with 8 bases between. In nucleotides, the CDR3 is TGTGCCTGGAGTGTGAACAGTTTGAACACTGAAGCTTTCTTT. It codes for CAWSVNSLNTEAFF.

This chain joins TRBV18 and TRBJ2-2; TRBD2 might be the D (6 bases). Trimming took 6 bases from V and 6 from J, leaving 17 bases between them. CDR1 is KGHSH and CDR2 is LQKENI in the germline V gene. The CDR3 covers 15 residues. CDR3 nucleotides: TGTGCCAGCTCGCAACTAGCATACGTCTCCGGGGAGCTGTTTTTT. Its translation is CASSQLAYVSGELFF. Complete variable domain (other parts from reference TRBV18 and TRBJ2-2): NAGVMQNPRHLVRRRGQEARLRCSPMKGHSHVYWYRQLPEEGLKFMVYLQKENIIDESGMPKERFSAEFPKEGPSILRIQQVVRGDSAAYFCASSQLAYVSGELFFGEGSRLTVL.

This clone was counted only a few times. V gene TRBV4-2 combines with J gene TRBJ2-4; 7 nucleotides align to TRBD2. Germline CDR1 and CDR2: LGHNA and YNFKEQ. Trimming at V came to 0 bases and at J to 3 bases, leaving 5 bases not matched to a gene. The CDR3 sequence is 16 residues long. Here the CDR3 DNA reads TGTGCCAGCAGCCAAGATACGGGAGGACTCAAAAACATTCAGTACTTC. Its translation: CASSQDTGGLKNIQYF.

The chain couples TRBV29-1 to TRBJ2-7; D not resolved. Trimming pared 7 bases from V and 5 bases from J, leaving 18 bases between. The germline V gene encodes CDR1 SQVTM and CDR2 ANQGSEA. This CDR3 has 13 residues. CDR3 in DNA: TGCAGCGCGACCCCCCGGAGTCAAGACGAGCAGTACTTC. As protein: CSATPRSQDEQYF.

This clone has a single count. The rearrangement links TRBV5-6 to TRBJ2-3, with 10 bases fitting TRBD1. CDR3 length equals 15 residues. Germline CDR1 is SGHDT and CDR2 is YYEEEE. Losses at the gene ends were 4 bases for V and 3 bases for J; bases not matched to a gene: 5. CDR3 coding DNA: TGTGCCAGCAGCCGTCGACAGGGGGCAACAGATACGCAGTATTTT. Translation gives CASSRRQGATDTQYF.

This sequence joins TRBV5-1 and TRBJ1-1, with a possible D match to TRBD1 (5 bases). This CDR3 is built from 14 residues. CDR1 SGHRS and CDR2 YFSETQ come from the germline V gene. V shed 4 bases and J shed 2 bases, with 12 bases lying between them. The DNA of the CDR3 is TGCGCCAGCAGCGGAGGGGTCACTAACACTGAAGCTTTCTTT. This codes for CASSGGVTNTEAFF.

V usage is TRBV6-5 and J usage is TRBJ1-5; D remains unclear. Germline CDR1 and CDR2: MNHEY and SVGAGI. The CDR3 covers 15 residues. The V gene lost 2 bases and the J gene lost 0 bases, with 8 bases spanning the gap. Written as DNA, the CDR3 is TGTGCCAGCAGTTACACCTTTGGTAGCAATCAGCCCCAGCATTTT. Its protein is CASSYTFGSNQPQHF.

The V gene is TRBV6-5, the J gene TRBJ2-1; D perhaps matches TRBD2 (5 bases). The CDR3 covers 15 residues. CDR1 is MNHEY, CDR2 SVGAGI, per germline. Between the trimmed V and J ends, which lost 5 bases and 0 bases, there was a span of 11 bases. The CDR3 sequence is CASSPAGGSYNEQFF. The CDR3 DNA is TGTGCCAGCAGTCCCGCCGGAGGCTCCTACAATGAGCAGTTCTTC.

This clone was found a few times. This chain's CDR3 is CAWSTGQGDGQPQHF. DNA for the CDR3: TGTGCCTGGTCAACCGGACAGGGGGACGGTCAGCCCCAGCATTTT. The J gene is TRBJ1-5, the V gene TRBV30, with 10 bases aligning to TRBD1. Germline V CDR1 and CDR2: GTSNPN, SVGIG (reference sequence). There are 15 residues in the CDR3. J was trimmed by 6 bases and V by 5 bases; bases with no gene match: 10.

V is TRBV29-1 and J is TRBJ2-1, with D perhaps given as TRBD1 or TRBD2 (5 bases each). Germline V gene lookup returns CDR1 SQVTM and CDR2 ANQGSEA. The CDR3 sequence is 15 residues long. Deletions cut 3 bases from V and 5 bases from J, with 17 bases between. The CDR3 region is CSVDARGGPDNEQFF. Here the CDR3 DNA reads TGCAGCGTTGACGCCCGGGGCGGGCCCGACAATGAGCAGTTCTTC.

The chain couples TRBV5-5 to TRBJ2-7; D is possibly TRBD2 (6 bases). The CDR3 sequence is 13 residues long. The ends were cut back, 2 bases at V and 3 bases at J, with 9 bases in the middle. CDR1 and CDR2 from the germline V gene are SGHKS and YYEKEE (reference sequence). The CDR3 protein is CASSFRESYEQYF. CDR3 DNA: TGTGCCAGCAGCTTTCGGGAGAGCTACGAGCAGTACTTC.

The V call is TRBV23-1, the J call TRBJ1-5, with D unclear. TRBV23-1 is identified as an open reading frame with a role that is uncertain. CDR3 size: 14 residues. The V and J ends lost 3 bases and 9 bases respectively, with 15 bases between them. The CDR3 loop reads CASSHREGKTPQHF. CDR3 coding DNA: TGCGCCAGCAGTCATAGGGAGGGTAAGACGCCCCAGCATTTT.

This clone appeared once. The chain combines TRBV6-5 with TRBJ1-2; 7 bases match TRBD1. This CDR3 has 12 amino acids. Germline CDR1 is MNHEY and CDR2 is SVGAGI. The junction had 3 bases not matched to a gene; V was cut back by 7 bases and J by 4 bases. CDR3 bases: TGTGCCAGCACGGACAGGTCCTATGGCTACACCTTC. Translation gives CASTDRSYGYTF.

The DNA of the CDR3 is TGCGCCAGCAGCCTCTCTCGGGGGACGGCTCAGCCCCAGCATTTT. It translates to CASSLSRGTAQPQHF. The chain is built from TRBV4-3 and TRBJ1-5; weak D call: TRBD1 (5 bases). The CDR3 spans 15 residues. Germline lookup yields CDR1 LGHNA and CDR2 YSLEER. V was trimmed by 4 bases and J by 6 bases, leaving 16 bases between them.

This rearrangement joins TRBV19 to TRBJ1-5; D gene unclear. The CDR3 covers 15 residues. V was trimmed by 1 base and J by 2 bases, leaving 9 bases between them. The germline gives CDR1 LNHDA, CDR2 SQIVND (reference sequence). CDR3 protein: CASSIVRRGNQPQHF. The CDR3 nucleotides are TGTGCCAGTAGTATAGTGAGGAGGGGCAATCAGCCCCAGCATTTT.